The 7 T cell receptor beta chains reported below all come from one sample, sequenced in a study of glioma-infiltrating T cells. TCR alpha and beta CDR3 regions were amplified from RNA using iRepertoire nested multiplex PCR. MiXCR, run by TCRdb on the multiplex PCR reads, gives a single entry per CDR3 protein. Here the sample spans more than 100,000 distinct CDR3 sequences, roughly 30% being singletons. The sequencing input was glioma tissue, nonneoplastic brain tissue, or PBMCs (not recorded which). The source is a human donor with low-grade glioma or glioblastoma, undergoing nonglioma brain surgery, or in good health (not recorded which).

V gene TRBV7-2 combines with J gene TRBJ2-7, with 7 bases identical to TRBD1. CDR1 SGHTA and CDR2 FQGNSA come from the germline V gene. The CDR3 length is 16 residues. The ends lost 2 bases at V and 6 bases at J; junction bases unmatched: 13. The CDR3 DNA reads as TGTGCCAGCAGCTTAATGGGGACAGTACCTTTCGGCGAGCAGTACTTC. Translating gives CASSLMGTVPFGEQYF.

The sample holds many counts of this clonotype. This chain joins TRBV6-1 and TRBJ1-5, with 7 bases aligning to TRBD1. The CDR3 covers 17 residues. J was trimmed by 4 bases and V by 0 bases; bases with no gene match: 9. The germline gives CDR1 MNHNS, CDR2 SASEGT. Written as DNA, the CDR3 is TGTGCCAGCAGTGAAGCGATGGGACAGACGTATAATCAGCCCCAGCATTTT. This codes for CASSEAMGQTYNQPQHF.

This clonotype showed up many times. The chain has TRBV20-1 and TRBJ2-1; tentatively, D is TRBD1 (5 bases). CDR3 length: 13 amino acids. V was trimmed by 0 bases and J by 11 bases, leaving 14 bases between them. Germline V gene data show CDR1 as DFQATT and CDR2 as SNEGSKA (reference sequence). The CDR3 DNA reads TGCAGTGCTAGAGATCTTGTGACAGCGAAGCAGTTCTTC. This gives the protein CSARDLVTAKQFF.

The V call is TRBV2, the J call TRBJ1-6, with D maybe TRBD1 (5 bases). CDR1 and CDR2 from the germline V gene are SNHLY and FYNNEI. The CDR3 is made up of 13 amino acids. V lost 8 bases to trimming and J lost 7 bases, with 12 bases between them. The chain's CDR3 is CASSGTPNSPLHF. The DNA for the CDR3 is TGTGCCAGCTCCGGGACCCCAAATTCACCCCTCCACTTT.

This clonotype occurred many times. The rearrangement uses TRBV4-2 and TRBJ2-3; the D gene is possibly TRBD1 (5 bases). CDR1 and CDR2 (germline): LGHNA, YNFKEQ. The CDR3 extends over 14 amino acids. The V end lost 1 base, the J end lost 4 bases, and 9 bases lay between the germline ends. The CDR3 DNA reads TGTGCCAGCAGCCAAGTCCAGGGCCCAGATACGCAGTATTTT. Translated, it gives CASSQVQGPDTQYF.

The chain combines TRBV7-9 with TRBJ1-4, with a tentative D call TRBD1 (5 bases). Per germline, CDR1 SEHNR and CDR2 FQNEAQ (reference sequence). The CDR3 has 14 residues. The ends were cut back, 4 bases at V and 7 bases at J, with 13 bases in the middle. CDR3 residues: CASSSPTGFEKLFF. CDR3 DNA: TGTGCCAGCAGCTCGCCCACAGGATTTGAAAAACTGTTTTTT.

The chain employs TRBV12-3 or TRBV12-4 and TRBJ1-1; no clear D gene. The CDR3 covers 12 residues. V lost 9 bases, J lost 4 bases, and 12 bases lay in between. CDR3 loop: CASNDRGTEAFF. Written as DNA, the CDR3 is TGTGCCAGTAATGACCGTGGCACTGAAGCTTTCTTT.